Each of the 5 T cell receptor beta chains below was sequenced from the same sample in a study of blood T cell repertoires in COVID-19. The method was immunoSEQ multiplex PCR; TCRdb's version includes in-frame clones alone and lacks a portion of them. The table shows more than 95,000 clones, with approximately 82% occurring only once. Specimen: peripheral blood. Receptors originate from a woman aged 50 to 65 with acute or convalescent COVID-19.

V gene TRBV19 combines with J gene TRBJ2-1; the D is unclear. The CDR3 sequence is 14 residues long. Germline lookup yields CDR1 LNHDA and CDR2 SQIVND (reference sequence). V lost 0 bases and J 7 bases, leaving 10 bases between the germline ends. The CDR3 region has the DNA TGTGCCAGTAGTATAGAAGCGTACGGTAATGAGCAGTTCTTC. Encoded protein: CASSIEAYGNEQFF.

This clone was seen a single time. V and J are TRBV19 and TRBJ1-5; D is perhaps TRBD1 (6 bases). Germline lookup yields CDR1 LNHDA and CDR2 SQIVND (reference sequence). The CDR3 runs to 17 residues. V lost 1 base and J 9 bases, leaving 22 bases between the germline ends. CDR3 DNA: TGTGCCAGTAGTATAGGCGCTACGACAGGCTTTTATGGGCCCCAGCATTTT. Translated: CASSIGATTGFYGPQHF.

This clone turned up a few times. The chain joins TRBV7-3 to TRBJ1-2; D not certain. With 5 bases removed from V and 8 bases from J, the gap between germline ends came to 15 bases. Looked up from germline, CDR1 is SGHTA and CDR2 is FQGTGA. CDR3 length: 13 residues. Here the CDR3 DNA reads TGTGCCAGCAGCCTGTGGCGGGGAGGAGGCTACACCTTC. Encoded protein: CASSLWRGGGYTF. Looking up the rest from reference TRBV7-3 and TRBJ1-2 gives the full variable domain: GAGVSQTPSNKVTEKGKYVELRCDPISGHTALYWYRQSLGQGPEFLIYFQGTGAADDSGLPNDRFFAVRPEGSVSTLKIQRTERGDSAVYLCASSLWRGGGYTFGSGTRLTVV.

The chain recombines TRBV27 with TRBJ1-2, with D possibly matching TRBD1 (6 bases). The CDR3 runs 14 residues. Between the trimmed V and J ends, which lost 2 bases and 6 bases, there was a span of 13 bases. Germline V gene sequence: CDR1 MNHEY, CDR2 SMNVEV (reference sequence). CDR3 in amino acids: CASSLAAGAHGYTF. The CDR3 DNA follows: TGTGCCAGCAGTTTAGCGGCAGGGGCGCATGGCTACACCTTC.

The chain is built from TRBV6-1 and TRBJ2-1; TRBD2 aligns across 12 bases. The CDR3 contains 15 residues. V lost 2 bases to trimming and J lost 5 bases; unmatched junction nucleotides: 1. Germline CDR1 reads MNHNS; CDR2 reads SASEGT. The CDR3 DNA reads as TGTGCCAGCAGTGAACTAGCGGGGGGGCACAATGAGCAGTTCTTC. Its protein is CASSELAGGHNEQFF.